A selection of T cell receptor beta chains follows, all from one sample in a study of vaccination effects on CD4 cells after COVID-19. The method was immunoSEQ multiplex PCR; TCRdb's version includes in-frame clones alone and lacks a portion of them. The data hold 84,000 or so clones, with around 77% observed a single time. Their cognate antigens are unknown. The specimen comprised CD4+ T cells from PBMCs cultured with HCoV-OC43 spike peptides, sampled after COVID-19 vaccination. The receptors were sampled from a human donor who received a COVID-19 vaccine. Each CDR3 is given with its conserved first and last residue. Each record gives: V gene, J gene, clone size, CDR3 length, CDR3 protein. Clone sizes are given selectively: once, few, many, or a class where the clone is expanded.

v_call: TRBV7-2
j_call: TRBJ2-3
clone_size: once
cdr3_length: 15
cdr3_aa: CASTLAGGGTDTQYF

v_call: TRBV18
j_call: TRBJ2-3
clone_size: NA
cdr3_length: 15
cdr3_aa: CASSSQGAGGDTQYF

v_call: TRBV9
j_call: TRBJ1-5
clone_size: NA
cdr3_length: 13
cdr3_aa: CASSVDLGQPQHF

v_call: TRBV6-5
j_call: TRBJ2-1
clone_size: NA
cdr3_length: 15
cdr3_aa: CATSTSGGAHNEQFF

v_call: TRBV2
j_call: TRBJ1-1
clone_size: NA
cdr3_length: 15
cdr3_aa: CASSLRTGTNTEAFF

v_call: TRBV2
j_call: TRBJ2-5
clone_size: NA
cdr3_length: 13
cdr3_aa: CASSGAGQETQYF

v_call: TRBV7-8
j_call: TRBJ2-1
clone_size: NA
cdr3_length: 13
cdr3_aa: CASSLYPYNEQFF

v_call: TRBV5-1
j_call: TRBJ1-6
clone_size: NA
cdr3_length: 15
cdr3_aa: CASSLAGTDYSPLHF

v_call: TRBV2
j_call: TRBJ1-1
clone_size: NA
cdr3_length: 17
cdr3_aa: CASKPATLQAVNTEAFF

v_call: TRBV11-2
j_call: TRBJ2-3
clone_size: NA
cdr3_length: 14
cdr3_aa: CASSLVREKDTQYF

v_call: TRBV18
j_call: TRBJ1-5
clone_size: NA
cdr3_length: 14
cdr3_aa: CASSPLGGIQPQHF

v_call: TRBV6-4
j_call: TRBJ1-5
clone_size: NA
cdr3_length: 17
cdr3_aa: CASSDPGTGGTNQPQHF

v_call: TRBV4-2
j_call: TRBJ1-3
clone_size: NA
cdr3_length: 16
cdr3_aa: CASSQRDRDSGNTIYF

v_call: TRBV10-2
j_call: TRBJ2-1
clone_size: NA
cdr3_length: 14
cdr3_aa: CASSPVRRVGEQFF

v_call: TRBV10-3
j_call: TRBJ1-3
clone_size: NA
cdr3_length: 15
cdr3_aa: CAIRETGGSGNTIYF

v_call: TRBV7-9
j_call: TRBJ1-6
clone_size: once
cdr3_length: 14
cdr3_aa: CASREGSYNSPLHF

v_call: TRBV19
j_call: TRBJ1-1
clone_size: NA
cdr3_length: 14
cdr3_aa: CASSRGGLSTEAFF

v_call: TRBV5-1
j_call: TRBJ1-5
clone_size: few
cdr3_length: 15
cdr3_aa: CASRRTGDSNQPQHF

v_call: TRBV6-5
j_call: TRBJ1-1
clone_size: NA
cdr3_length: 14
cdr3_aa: CAISTDTIRGEAFF

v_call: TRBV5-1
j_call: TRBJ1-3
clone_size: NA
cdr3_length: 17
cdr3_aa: CASSLASLGSSGNTIYF

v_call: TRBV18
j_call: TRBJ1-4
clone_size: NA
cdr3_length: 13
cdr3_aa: CASSPGGHEKLFF

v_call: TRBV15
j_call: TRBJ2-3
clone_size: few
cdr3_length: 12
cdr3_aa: CATSRGGDTQYF

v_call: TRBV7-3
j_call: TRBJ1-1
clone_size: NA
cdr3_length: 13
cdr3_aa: CASSLWGGTEAFF

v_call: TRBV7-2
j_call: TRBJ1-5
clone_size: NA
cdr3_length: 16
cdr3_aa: CASSSKPTGIGQPQHF

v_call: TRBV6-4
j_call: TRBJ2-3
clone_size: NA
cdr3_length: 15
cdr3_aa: CASRALGGGTDTQYF

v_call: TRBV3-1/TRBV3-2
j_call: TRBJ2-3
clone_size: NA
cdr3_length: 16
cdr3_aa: CASSQQTSGGTDTQYF

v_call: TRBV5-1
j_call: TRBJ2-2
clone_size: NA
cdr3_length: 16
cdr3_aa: CASSLVGRANTGELFF

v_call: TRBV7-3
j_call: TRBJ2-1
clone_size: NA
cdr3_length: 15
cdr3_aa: CASSQRGTGNNEQFF

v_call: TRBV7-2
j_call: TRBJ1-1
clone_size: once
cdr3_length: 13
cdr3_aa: CASALTRNTEAFF

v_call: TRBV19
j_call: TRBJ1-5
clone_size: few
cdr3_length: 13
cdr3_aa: CASSSTGNQPQHF

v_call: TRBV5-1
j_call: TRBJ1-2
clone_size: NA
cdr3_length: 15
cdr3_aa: CASSFGTGGTYGYTF

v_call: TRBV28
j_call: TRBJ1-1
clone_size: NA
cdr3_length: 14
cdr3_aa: CASSLTGENTEAFF

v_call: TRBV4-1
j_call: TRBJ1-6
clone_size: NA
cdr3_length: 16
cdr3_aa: CASSERQGRIDSPLHF

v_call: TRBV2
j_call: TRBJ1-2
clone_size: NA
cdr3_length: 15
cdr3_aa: CASSPGWGGSYGYTF

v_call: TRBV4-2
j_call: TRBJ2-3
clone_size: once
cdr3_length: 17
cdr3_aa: CASSQDGGRSGTDTQYF

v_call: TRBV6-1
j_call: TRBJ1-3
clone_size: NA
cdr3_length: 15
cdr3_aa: CASSESGSGRNTIYF

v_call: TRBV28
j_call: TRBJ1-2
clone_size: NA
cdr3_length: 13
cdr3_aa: CASSLGTYYGYTF

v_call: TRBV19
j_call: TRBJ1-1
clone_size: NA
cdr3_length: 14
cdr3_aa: CASTKGRGSTEAFF

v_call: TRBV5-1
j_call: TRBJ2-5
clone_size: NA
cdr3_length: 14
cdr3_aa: CASSVIGRGETQYF

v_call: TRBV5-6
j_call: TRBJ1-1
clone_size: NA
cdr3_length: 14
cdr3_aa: CASRETGVITEAFF